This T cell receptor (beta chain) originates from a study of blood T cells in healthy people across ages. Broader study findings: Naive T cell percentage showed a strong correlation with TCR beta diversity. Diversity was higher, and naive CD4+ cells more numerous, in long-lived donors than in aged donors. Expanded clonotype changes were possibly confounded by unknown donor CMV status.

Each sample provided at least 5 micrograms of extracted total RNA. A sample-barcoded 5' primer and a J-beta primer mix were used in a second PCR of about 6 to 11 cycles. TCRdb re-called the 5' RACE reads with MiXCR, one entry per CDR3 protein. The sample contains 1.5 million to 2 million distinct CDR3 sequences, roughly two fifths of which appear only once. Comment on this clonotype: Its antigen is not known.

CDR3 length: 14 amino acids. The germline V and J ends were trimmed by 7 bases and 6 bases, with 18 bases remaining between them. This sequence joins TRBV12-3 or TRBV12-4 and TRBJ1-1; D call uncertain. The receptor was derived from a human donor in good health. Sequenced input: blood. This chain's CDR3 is CASTPRKVYSEAFF. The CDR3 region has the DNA TGTGCCAGCACACCGAGGAAAGTTTACTCTGAAGCTTTCTTT.